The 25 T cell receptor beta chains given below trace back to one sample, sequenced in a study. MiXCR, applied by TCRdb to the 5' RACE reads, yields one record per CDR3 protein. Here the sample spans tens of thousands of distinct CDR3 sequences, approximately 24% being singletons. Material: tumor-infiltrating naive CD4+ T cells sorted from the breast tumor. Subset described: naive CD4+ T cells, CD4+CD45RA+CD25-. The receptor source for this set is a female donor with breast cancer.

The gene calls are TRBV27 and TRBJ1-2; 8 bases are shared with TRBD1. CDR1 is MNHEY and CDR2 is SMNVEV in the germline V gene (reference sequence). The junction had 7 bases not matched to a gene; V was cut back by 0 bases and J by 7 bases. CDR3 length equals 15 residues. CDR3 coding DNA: TGTGCCAGCAGTTTATCCGGGACAGGCATCGGTGGCTACACCTTC. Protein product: CASSLSGTGIGGYTF.

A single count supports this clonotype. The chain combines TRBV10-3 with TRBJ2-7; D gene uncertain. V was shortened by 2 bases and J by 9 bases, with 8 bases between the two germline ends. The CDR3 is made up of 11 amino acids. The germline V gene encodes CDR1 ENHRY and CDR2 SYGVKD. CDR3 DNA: TGTGCCATCAGTGAGCTTGATGGGCAGTACTTC. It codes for CAISELDGQYF.

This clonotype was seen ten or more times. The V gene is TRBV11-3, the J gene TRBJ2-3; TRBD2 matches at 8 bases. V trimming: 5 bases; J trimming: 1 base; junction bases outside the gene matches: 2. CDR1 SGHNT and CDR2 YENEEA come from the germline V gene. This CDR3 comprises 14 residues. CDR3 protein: CASSPGGGTDTQYF. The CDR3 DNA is TGTGCCAGCAGCCCCGGGGGGGGCACAGATACGCAGTATTTT.

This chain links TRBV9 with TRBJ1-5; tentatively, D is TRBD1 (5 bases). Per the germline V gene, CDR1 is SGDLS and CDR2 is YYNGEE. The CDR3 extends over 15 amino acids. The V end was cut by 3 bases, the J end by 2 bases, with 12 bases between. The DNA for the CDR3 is TGTGCCAGCAGCGGGGGCGTTGGGGGCAATCAGCCCCAGCATTTT. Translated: CASSGGVGGNQPQHF.

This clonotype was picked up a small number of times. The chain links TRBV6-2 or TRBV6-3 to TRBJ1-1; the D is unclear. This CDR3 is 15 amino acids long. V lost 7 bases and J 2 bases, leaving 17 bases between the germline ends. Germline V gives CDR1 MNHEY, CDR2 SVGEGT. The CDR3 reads CASKWIGVSNTEAFF. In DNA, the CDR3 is TGTGCCAGCAAATGGATCGGGGTCAGTAACACTGAAGCTTTCTTT.

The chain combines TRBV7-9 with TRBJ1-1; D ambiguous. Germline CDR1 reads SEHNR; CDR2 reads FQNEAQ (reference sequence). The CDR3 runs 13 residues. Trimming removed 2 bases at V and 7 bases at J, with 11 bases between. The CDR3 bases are TGTGCCAGCAGCTTAACAGCGAACCATGAAGCTTTCTTT. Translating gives CASSLTANHEAFF.

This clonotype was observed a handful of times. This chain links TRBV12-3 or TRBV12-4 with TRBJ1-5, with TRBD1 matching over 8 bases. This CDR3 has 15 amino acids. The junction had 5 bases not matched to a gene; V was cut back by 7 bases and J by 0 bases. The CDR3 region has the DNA TGTGCCAGCAACCCGGACAGGGCTAGCAATCAGCCCCAGCATTTT. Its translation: CASNPDRASNQPQHF.

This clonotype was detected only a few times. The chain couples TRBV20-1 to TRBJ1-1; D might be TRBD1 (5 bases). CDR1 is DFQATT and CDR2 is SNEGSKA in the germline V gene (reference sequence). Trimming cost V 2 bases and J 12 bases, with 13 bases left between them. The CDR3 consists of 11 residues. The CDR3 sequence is CSARFGTMSFF. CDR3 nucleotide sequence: TGCAGTGCTAGATTCGGGACGATGTCTTTCTTT.

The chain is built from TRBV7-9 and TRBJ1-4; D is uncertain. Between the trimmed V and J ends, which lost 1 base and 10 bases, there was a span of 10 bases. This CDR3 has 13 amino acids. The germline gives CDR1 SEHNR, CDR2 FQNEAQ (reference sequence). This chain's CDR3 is CASSLDHTGKLFF. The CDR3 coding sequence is TGTGCCAGCAGCTTAGACCATACGGGAAAACTGTTTTTT.

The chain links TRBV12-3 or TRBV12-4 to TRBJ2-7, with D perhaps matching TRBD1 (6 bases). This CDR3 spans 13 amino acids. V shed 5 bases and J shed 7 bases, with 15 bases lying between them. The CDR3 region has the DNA TGTGCCAGCAGTATCAGGGGATCGCTGGAGCAGTACTTC. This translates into CASSIRGSLEQYF.

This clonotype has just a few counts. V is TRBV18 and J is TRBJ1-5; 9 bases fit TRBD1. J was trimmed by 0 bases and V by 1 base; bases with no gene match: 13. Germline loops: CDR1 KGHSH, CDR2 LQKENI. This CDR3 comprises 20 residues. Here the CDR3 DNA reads TGTGCCAGCTCACCACGGCTCGACAGGGGGTTCCCTTATAGCAATCAGCCCCAGCATTTT. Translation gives CASSPRLDRGFPYSNQPQHF.

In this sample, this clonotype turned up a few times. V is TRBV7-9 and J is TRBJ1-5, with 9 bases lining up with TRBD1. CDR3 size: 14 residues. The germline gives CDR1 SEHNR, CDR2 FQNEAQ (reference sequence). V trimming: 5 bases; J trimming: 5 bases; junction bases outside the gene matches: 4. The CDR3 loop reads CASSGGQGYQPQHF. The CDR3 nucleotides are TGTGCCAGCAGCGGGGGACAGGGTTATCAGCCCCAGCATTTT.

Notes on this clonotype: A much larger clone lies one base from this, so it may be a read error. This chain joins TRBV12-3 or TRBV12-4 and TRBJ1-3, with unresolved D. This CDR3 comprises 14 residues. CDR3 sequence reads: CASSRFRSGYTIYF. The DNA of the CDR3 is TGTGCCAGCAGTCGATTCCGCTCTGGATACACCATATATTTT.

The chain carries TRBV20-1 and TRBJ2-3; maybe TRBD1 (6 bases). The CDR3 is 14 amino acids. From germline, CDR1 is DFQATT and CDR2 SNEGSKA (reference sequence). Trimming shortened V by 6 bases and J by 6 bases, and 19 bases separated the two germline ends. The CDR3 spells CSAATTGLQDTQYF. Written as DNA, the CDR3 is TGCAGTGCCGCTACGACAGGACTTCAGGATACGCAGTATTTT.

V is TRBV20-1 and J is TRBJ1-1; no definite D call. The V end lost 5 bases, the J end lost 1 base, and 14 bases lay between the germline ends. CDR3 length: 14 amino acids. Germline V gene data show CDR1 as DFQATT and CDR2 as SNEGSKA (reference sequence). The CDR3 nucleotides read TGCAGTGCTCCTCCACATGAGAAGAACACTGAAGCTTTCTTT. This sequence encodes CSAPPHEKNTEAFF.

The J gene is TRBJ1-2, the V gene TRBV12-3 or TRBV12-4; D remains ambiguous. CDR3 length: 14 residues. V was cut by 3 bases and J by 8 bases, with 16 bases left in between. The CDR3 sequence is CASSLDGLYRGYTF. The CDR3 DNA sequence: TGTGCCAGCAGTTTGGACGGCCTCTATCGGGGCTACACCTTC.

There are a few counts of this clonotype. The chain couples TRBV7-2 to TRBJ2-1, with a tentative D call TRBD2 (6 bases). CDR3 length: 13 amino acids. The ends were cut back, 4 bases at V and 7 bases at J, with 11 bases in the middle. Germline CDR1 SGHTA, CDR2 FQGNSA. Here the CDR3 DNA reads TGTGCCAGCAGCTGGGGACTCCCGAATGAGCAGTTCTTC. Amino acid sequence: CASSWGLPNEQFF.

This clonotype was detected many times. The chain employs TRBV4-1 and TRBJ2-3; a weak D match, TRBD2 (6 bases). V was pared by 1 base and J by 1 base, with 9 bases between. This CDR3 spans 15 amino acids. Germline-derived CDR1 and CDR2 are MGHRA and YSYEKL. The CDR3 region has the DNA TGCGCCAGCAGCCAAGGTAGCGGAGGCACAGATACGCAGTATTTT. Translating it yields CASSQGSGGTDTQYF.

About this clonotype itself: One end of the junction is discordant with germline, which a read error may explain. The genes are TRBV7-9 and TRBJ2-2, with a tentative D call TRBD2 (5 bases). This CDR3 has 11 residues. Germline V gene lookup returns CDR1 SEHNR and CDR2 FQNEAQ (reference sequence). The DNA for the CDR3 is TGTGCCTCGGGGAACACCGGGGAGCCGTTTTTT. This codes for CASGNTGEPFF.

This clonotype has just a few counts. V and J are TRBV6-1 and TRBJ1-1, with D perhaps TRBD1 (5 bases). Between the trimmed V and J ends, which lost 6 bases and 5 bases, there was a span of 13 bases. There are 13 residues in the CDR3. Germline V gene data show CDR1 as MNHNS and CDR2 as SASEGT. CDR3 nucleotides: TGTGCCAGCAGGGGATTTCAGGGAACTGAAGCTTTCTTT. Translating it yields CASRGFQGTEAFF.

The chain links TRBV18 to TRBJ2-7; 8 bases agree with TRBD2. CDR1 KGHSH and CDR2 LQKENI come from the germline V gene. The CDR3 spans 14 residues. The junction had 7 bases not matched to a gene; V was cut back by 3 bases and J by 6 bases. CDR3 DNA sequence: TGTGCCAGCTCACCGAATGACGGGAGGGTCGAGCAGTACTTC. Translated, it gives CASSPNDGRVEQYF. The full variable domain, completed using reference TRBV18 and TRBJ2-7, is NAGVMQNPRHLVRRRGQEARLRCSPMKGHSHVYWYRQLPEEGLKFMVYLQKENIIDESGMPKERFSAEFPKEGPSILRIQQVVRGDSAAYFCASSPNDGRVEQYFGPGTRLTVT.

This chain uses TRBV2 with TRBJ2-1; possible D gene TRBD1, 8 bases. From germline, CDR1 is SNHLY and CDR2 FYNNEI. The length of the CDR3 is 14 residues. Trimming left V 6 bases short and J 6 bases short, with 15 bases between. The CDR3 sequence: CASRPNRGGNEQFF. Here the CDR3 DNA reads TGTGCCAGCAGACCTAACAGGGGGGGCAATGAGCAGTTCTTC.

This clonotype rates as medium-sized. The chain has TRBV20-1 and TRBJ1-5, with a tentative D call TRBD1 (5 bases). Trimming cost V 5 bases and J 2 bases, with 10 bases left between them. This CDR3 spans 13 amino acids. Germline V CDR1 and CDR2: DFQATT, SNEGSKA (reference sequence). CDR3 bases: TGCAGTGCTGGGGGGAAGGGCAATCAGCCCCAGCATTTT. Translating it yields CSAGGKGNQPQHF.

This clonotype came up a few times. CDR3 sequence reads: CASSLGTGGSEAFF. CDR3 coding DNA: TGCGCCAGCAGCTTGGGGACAGGGGGCTCTGAAGCTTTCTTT. This chain connects TRBV5-1 to TRBJ1-1; 11 bases are shared with TRBD1. J gave up 6 bases and V 0 bases, and 1 base lay outside the gene matches. This CDR3 comprises 14 residues. Germline V gene lookup returns CDR1 SGHRS and CDR2 YFSETQ.

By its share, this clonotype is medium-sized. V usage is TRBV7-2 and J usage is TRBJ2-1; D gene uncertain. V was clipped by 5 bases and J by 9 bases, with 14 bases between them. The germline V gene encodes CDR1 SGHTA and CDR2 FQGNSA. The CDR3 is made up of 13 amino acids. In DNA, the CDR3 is TGTGCCAGCAGCCCGAGACAAGCCCCTGAGCAGTTCTTC. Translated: CASSPRQAPEQFF.